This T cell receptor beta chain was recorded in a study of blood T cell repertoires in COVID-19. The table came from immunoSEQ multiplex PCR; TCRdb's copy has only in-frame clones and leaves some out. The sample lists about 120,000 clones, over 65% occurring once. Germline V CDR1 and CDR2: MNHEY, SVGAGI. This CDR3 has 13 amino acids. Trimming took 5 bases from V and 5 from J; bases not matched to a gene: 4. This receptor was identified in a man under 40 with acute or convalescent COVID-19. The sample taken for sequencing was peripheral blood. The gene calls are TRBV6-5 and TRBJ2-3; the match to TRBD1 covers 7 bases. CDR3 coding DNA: TGTGCCAGCAGTCTAGCAGGGGGAGATACGCAGTATTTT. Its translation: CASSLAGGDTQYF.